The 26 T cell receptor beta chains given below trace back to one sample, sequenced in a study of cytomegalovirus exposure and HLA in healthy donors. The PCR used 60 Vbeta and 13 Jbeta primers. Assay: immunoSEQ multiplex PCR; the TCRdb copy retains only in-frame clones and omits some. The sample holds 150,000 to 200,000 clones; about 75% are singletons and the top ten take roughly 2%. Sequencing was carried out using PBMCs. The source is a female donor in good health and CMV-seronegative.

The chain couples TRBV7-9 to TRBJ2-3, with 8 bases matching TRBD2. The V gene's germline CDR1 is SEHNR and CDR2 FQNEAQ (reference sequence). The trim removed 5 bases at V and 2 bases at J, leaving 3 bases unmatched. This CDR3 comprises 14 residues. Here the CDR3 DNA reads TGTGCCAGCAGCCCGGGAGGGAACACAGATACGCAGTATTTT. Protein product: CASSPGGNTDTQYF.

The rearrangement uses TRBV7-2 and TRBJ1-1; 8 nucleotides line up with TRBD1. The ends lost 4 bases at V and 1 base at J; junction bases unmatched: 8. This CDR3 is 16 amino acids long. Germline values: CDR1 SGHTA, CDR2 FQGNSA. CDR3 bases: TGTGCCAGCAGCTCGTGGGCCGGACAGGGGAACACTGAAGCTTTCTTT. Its protein is CASSSWAGQGNTEAFF.

The chain is built from TRBV4-3 and TRBJ1-2; TRBD1 is a possible D gene (6 bases). The CDR3 length is 15 residues. Germline lookup yields CDR1 LGHNA and CDR2 YSLEER. V shed 0 bases and J shed 7 bases, with 15 bases lying between them. The CDR3 DNA reads TGCGCCAGCAGCCAAGAGGGGGCAGGGCTTAGTGGCTACACCTTC. It codes for CASSQEGAGLSGYTF.

V and J are TRBV18 and TRBJ2-1; 10 bases agree with TRBD2. This CDR3 comprises 17 residues. Trimming at V came to 0 bases and at J to 1 base, leaving 3 bases not matched to a gene. Germline V gene data show CDR1 as KGHSH and CDR2 as LQKENI. CDR3 sequence (DNA): TGTGCCAGCTCACCACCGGGACTAGCGCGGTCCTACAATGAGCAGTTCTTC. It specifies CASSPPGLARSYNEQFF.

This clone was seen just once. V usage is TRBV7-8 and J usage is TRBJ2-2, with TRBD2 identical over 8 bases. Germline V gives CDR1 SGHVS, CDR2 FQNEAQ. This CDR3 is built from 16 residues. The trim removed 7 bases at V and 1 base at J, leaving 8 bases unmatched. The CDR3 DNA sequence: TGTGCCAGCACCCCGGGGGGGGTGGAGAACACCGGGGAGCTGTTTTTT. Encoded protein: CASTPGGVENTGELFF.

This chain joins TRBV5-4 and TRBJ1-1, with 7 bases identical to TRBD1. The CDR3 is 15 residues long. Trimming cost V 1 base and J 2 bases; bases outside gene matches: 5. The germline V gene encodes CDR1 SGHNT and CDR2 YYREEE (reference sequence). CDR3 protein: CASSLFDRANTEAFF. In nucleotides, the CDR3 is TGTGCCAGCAGCTTGTTTGACAGGGCTAACACTGAAGCTTTCTTT.

The chain is built from TRBV5-1 and TRBJ2-7, with TRBD2 identical over 12 bases. The CDR3 extends over 16 amino acids. The V gene end was trimmed by 3 bases and the J gene end by 3 bases; junction bases not matched to a gene: 7. The germline gives CDR1 SGHRS, CDR2 YFSETQ. CDR3 region: CASSSLRTSGDYEQYF. The CDR3 DNA reads as TGCGCCAGCAGCTCCCTAAGGACTAGCGGGGACTACGAGCAGTACTTC.

V gene TRBV11-3 combines with J gene TRBJ2-3; 13 bases line up with TRBD2. Germline V gene lookup returns CDR1 SGHNT and CDR2 YENEEA. There are 15 residues in the CDR3. The V segment lost 6 bases and the J segment 6 bases; nucleotides outside the gene matches: 6. The CDR3 region has the DNA TGTGCCAGCAGTCCCGGACTAGCGGGAGCGGATACGCAGTATTTT. This gives the protein CASSPGLAGADTQYF.

CDR3 sequence reads: CASSSGLAGDLYNEQFF. The CDR3 DNA reads as TGTGCCAGCAGCTCTGGACTAGCGGGGGACTTATACAATGAGCAGTTCTTC. The rearrangement uses TRBV11-2 and TRBJ2-1, with TRBD2 matching 13 bases. This CDR3 spans 17 amino acids. V lost 4 bases and J lost 4; bases outside the gene matches: 7. From germline, CDR1 is SGHAT and CDR2 FQNNGV.

This clone was detected only a few times. The V gene is TRBV7-3, the J gene TRBJ1-1; no definite D call. The germline V gene encodes CDR1 SGHTA and CDR2 FQGTGA. The V end lost 5 bases, the J end lost 1 base, and 8 bases lay between the germline ends. The CDR3 contains 13 residues. This chain's CDR3 is CASSPPGNTEAFF. In nucleotides, the CDR3 is TGTGCCAGCAGCCCCCCCGGGAACACTGAAGCTTTCTTT.

The CDR3 sequence: CASSAASGRLAYNEQFF. The CDR3 coding sequence is TGCGCCAGCAGCGCCGCTAGCGGGAGACTTGCCTACAATGAGCAGTTCTTC. V usage is TRBV5-1 and J usage is TRBJ2-1; TRBD2 matches 10 bases. V lost 4 bases, J lost 2 bases, and 9 bases stayed unmatched. Germline CDR1 and CDR2: SGHRS and YFSETQ. CDR3 length equals 17 residues.

The chain uses TRBV5-1 and TRBJ1-1; the match to TRBD1 covers 8 bases. Germline V CDR1 and CDR2: SGHRS, YFSETQ. The CDR3 is 15 amino acids. Trimming took 0 bases from V and 5 from J; bases not matched to a gene: 6. CDR3 loop: CASSLGSTGETEAFF. The DNA for the CDR3 is TGCGCCAGCAGCTTGGGTTCGACAGGGGAAACTGAAGCTTTCTTT.

Only a few counts were recorded for this clone. CDR3 residues: CASSIRAGDFYNEQFF. The DNA for the CDR3 is TGTGCCAGTAGTATCCGAGCGGGAGACTTCTACAATGAGCAGTTCTTC. The chain links TRBV19 to TRBJ2-1; 8 positions match TRBD2. CDR3 length: 16 amino acids. The germline CDR1 and CDR2 sequences are LNHDA and SQIVND (reference sequence). V was clipped by 3 bases and J by 3 bases; unmatched bases: 7.

The V call is TRBV5-4, the J call TRBJ2-2, with 10 bases lining up with TRBD2. V lost 5 bases and J lost 0; bases outside the gene matches: 13. This CDR3 comprises 19 residues. Germline loops: CDR1 SGHNT, CDR2 YYREEE (reference sequence). The CDR3 DNA sequence: TGTGCCAGCAGGAAATGGGGGGCTAGCGGGAGTTCGAACACCGGGGAGCTGTTTTTT. Translation gives CASRKWGASGSSNTGELFF. The whole variable domain, filled in from reference TRBV5-4 and TRBJ2-2, reads ETGVTQSPTHLIKTRGQQVTLRCSSQSGHNTVSWYQQALGQGPQFIFQYYREEENGRGNFPPRFSGLQFPNYSSELNVNALELDDSALYLCASRKWGASGSSNTGELFFGEGSRLTVL.

On this clone: One end of the junction is discordant with germline, which a read error may explain. The rearrangement joins TRBV6-1 to TRBJ2-5, with 16 positions matching TRBD2. Germline lookup yields CDR1 MNHNS and CDR2 SASEGT. The CDR3 consists of 19 residues. CDR3 amino acids: CASSKAGTSGRAPQETQYF. DNA for the CDR3: TGTGCCAGCAGTAAAGCCGGGACTAGCGGGAGGGCCCCCCAAGAGACCCAGTACTTC.

The genes are TRBV5-5 and TRBJ1-2, with D perhaps TRBD1 (6 bases). Germline loops: CDR1 SGHKS, CDR2 YYEKEE (reference sequence). Trimming stripped 4 bases from V and 4 bases from J, with 8 bases between. The CDR3 runs 12 residues. The CDR3 DNA is TGTGCCAGCAGCACGGACAGCTATGGCTACACCTTC. It codes for CASSTDSYGYTF.

The J gene is TRBJ2-1, the V gene TRBV7-9; a weak D match, TRBD2 (6 bases). The CDR3 is made up of 13 amino acids. The V and J ends lost 5 bases and 4 bases respectively, with 9 bases between them. Per the germline V gene, CDR1 is SEHNR and CDR2 is FQNEAQ (reference sequence). CDR3 sequence reads: CASSLGTYNEQFF. The CDR3 DNA follows: TGTGCCAGCAGCCTGGGGACTTACAATGAGCAGTTCTTC.

This clone came up a few times. The chain is built from TRBV13 and TRBJ1-1; 8 positions agree with TRBD1. Germline trimming cut 5 bases from V and 2 bases from J; bases unmatched to any gene: 4. There are 14 residues in the CDR3. Per germline, CDR1 PRHDT and CDR2 FYEKMQ (reference sequence). CDR3 sequence: CASSPDRDNTEAFF. CDR3 DNA sequence: TGTGCCAGCAGCCCGGACAGGGATAACACTGAAGCTTTCTTT. The variable domain in full, completed from reference TRBV13 and TRBJ1-1, reads AAGVIQSPRHLIKEKRETATLKCYPIPRHDTVYWYQQGPGQDPQFLISFYEKMQSDKGSIPDRFSAQQFSDYHSELNMSSLELGDSALYFCASSPDRDNTEAFFGQGTRLTVV.

The rearrangement uses TRBV19 and TRBJ1-4; no firm D call. The CDR3 extends over 16 amino acids. V lost 6 bases, J lost 0 bases, and 14 bases lay in between. From germline, CDR1 is LNHDA and CDR2 SQIVND (reference sequence). The CDR3 loop reads CASRRALEATNEKLFF. In DNA, the CDR3 is TGTGCCAGTAGGAGAGCACTGGAGGCAACTAATGAAAAACTGTTTTTT. The variable domain in full, with the rest retrieved from reference TRBV19 and TRBJ1-4, is DGGITQSPKYLFRKEGQNVTLSCEQNLNHDAMYWYRQDPGQGLRLIYYSQIVNDFQKGDIAEGYSVSREKKESFPLTVTSAQKNPTAFYLCASRRALEATNEKLFFGSGTQLSVL.

CDR3 nucleotides: TGTGCCAGCAGTTCCGCAGCGAACTATGGCTACACCTTC. It specifies CASSSAANYGYTF. The chain combines TRBV6-5 with TRBJ1-2; no clear D. V lost 4 bases and J lost 2, with 8 bases in between. The CDR3 covers 13 residues. Germline CDR1 is MNHEY and CDR2 is SVGAGI.

This clone came up a few times. V and J are TRBV6-6 and TRBJ2-3, with TRBD1 matching over 11 bases. The length of the CDR3 is 13 residues. J lost 5 bases, V lost 9 bases, and 4 bases had no gene match. The germline gives CDR1 MNHNY, CDR2 SVGAGI (reference sequence). The CDR3 here is CASRTGGRDTQYF. CDR3 DNA: TGTGCCAGTAGGACAGGGGGCAGAGATACGCAGTATTTT.

The chain combines TRBV30 with TRBJ1-1; 9 nucleotides align to TRBD1. V shed 0 bases, J shed 1 base, and the junction held 3 bases outside the gene matches. Germline assignment: CDR1 GTSNPN and CDR2 SVGIG (reference sequence). The length of the CDR3 is 15 residues. The CDR3 spells CAWSVGTGRNTEAFF. Here the CDR3 DNA reads TGTGCCTGGAGTGTAGGGACAGGGAGGAACACTGAAGCTTTCTTT.

The rearrangement joins TRBV6-4 to TRBJ2-1; 7 bases are a match to TRBD1. CDR1 and CDR2 (germline): MRHNA, SNTAGT. V lost 4 bases and J lost 7; bases outside the gene matches: 7. The CDR3 consists of 14 residues. Here the CDR3 DNA reads TGTGCCAGCAGTGCCTCGACAGGGTCAAATGAGCAGTTCTTC. Its protein is CASSASTGSNEQFF.

The gene calls are TRBV5-1 and TRBJ2-1; weak D call: TRBD1 (5 bases). The CDR3 is 14 residues long. Germline lookup yields CDR1 SGHRS and CDR2 YFSETQ. Deletions cut 3 bases from V and 0 bases from J, with 7 bases between. CDR3 residues: CASSSDNSYNEQFF. CDR3 in DNA: TGCGCCAGCAGCTCGGACAACTCCTACAATGAGCAGTTCTTC.

This clone was seen a handful of times. The J gene is TRBJ1-2, the V gene TRBV18; TRBD1 aligns across 10 bases. CDR1 and CDR2 (germline): KGHSH, LQKENI. V lost 4 bases and J lost 4; bases outside the gene matches: 6. There are 15 residues in the CDR3. CDR3 in amino acids: CASSQVDRGTYGYTF. The CDR3, as DNA: TGTGCCAGCTCACAGGTGGACAGGGGGACCTATGGCTACACCTTC.

V is TRBV5-1 and J is TRBJ1-4, with D perhaps matching TRBD1 (5 bases). The CDR3 spans 15 residues. V lost 4 bases, J lost 0 bases, and 10 bases lay in between. From germline, CDR1 is SGHRS and CDR2 YFSETQ. CDR3 loop: CASSATGATNEKLFF. DNA for the CDR3: TGCGCCAGCAGCGCGACGGGGGCAACTAATGAAAAACTGTTTTTT.